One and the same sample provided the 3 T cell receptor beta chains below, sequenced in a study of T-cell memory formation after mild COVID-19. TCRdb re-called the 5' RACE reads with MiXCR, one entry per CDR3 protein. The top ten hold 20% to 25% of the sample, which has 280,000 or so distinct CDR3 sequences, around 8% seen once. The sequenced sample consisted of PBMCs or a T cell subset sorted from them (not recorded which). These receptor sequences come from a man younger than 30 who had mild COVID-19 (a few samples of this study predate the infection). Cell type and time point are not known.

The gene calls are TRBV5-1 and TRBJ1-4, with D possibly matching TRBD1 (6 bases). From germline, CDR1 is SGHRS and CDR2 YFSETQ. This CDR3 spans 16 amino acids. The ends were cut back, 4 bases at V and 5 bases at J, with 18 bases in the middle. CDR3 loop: CASSRNQGLRNEKLFF. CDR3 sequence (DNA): TGCGCCAGCAGCCGTAACCAGGGGCTTCGGAATGAAAAACTGTTTTTT.

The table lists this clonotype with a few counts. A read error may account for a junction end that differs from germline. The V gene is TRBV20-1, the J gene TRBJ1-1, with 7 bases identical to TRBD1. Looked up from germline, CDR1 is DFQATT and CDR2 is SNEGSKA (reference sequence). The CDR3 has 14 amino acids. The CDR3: CRAIEGAGGTEAFF. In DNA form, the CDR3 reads TGCAGGGCTATAGAGGGGGCGGGGGGCACTGAAGCTTTCTTT.

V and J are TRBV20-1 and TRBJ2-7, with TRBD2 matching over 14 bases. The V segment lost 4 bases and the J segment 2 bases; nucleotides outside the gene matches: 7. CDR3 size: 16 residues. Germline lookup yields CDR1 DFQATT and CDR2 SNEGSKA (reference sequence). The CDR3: CSAKGTSGGLTYEQYV. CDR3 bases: TGCAGTGCTAAGGGGACTAGCGGGGGTCTTACCTACGAGCAGTACGTC.